These T cell receptor beta chains were read from a single sample in a study of blood T cell repertoires in COVID-19. Profiled with immunoSEQ multiplex PCR; TCRdb holds only in-frame clones, not every one. The sample records 200,000 to 250,000 clones, less than 85% being singletons. Sample: peripheral blood. These receptors were collected from a woman older than 75 with acute or convalescent COVID-19. CDR3s include the opening cysteine and the closing phenylalanine or tryptophan. D genes are given only for firm matches. A row's size may be missing; if present it is once, few, many or a size class.

clone size	D gene	V gene	J gene	CDR3 DNA	CDR3 protein
NA	NA	TRBV10-3	TRBJ1-2	TGTGCCATCAGTGTGGTAGACAGCTATGGCTACACCTTC	CAISVVDSYGYTF
NA	TRBD1	TRBV18	TRBJ2-7	TGTGCCAGCTCCCTGGGACAGACCTATTCCTACGAGCAGTACTTC	CASSLGQTYSYEQYF
NA	TRBD1	TRBV29-1	TRBJ2-7	TGCAGCGTTGAAGGGATAGAGGGGGCAACCGCCTACGAGCAGTACTTC	CSVEGIEGATAYEQYF
NA	TRBD2	TRBV24-1	TRBJ2-3	TGTGCCACCAGTGGCTTAGCGGGGGGCAAATCTAGCACAGATACGCAGTATTTT	CATSGLAGGKSSTDTQYF
NA	NA	TRBV19	TRBJ1-2	TGTGCCAGTAGTATAGATCACGGGGGTAAAAAGGGCTACTATGGCTACACCTTC	CASSIDHGGKKGYYGYTF
once	TRBD1	TRBV27	TRBJ1-2	TGTGCCAGCAGTCTACGAAATCCCGGACAGGGTCCGAACTATGGCTACACCTTC	CASSLRNPGQGPNYGYTF
NA	NA	TRBV5-4	TRBJ1-1	TGTGCCAGCAGCTTGGTGAGGGCCCCGAGGGACACTGAAGCTTTCTTT	CASSLVRAPRDTEAFF
NA	TRBD1	TRBV5-1	TRBJ2-7	TGCGCCAGCAGCCCCGGACAGGGCTCGACCTACGAGCAGTACTTC	CASSPGQGSTYEQYF
NA	TRBD1	TRBV12-5	TRBJ1-2	TGTGCTAGTGGTTCGGGACAGAACTATGGCTACACCTTC	CASGSGQNYGYTF
few	TRBD1	TRBV19	TRBJ1-1	TGTGCCAGTAGTGTTCTTAGACAGGGATTGAACACTGAAGCTTTCTTT	CASSVLRQGLNTEAFF
NA	TRBD1	TRBV7-9	TRBJ1-2	TGTGCCAGCAGCTTAGACGGAGACAGGGGGATAAGTGGCTACACCTTC	CASSLDGDRGISGYTF
NA	NA	TRBV7-9	TRBJ1-2	TGTGCCAGCAGCTCGAGGGCCACTCCTAACTATGGCTACACCTTC	CASSSRATPNYGYTF
NA	NA	TRBV5-4	TRBJ1-2	TGTGCCAGCAGCGAGGAGGGGTCTTGGGTCTATGGCTACATCTTC	CASSEEGSWVYGYIF
few	NA	TRBV12-3/TRBV12-4	TRBJ1-1	TGTGCCAGCAGCCTCCGGGGGGGCACTGAAGCTTTCTTT	CASSLRGGTEAFF
NA	NA	TRBV23-1	TRBJ2-4	TGCGCCAGTCTCAGCGTCGGCAAAAACATTCAGTACTTC	CASLSVGKNIQYF
NA	TRBD1	TRBV6-5	TRBJ2-7	TGTGCCAGCAGTTTGGACAGGGATTACGAGCAGTACTTC	CASSLDRDYEQYF
NA	NA	TRBV24-1	TRBJ2-2	TGTGCCACCCCCCCTGGACAGAACACCGGGGAGCTGTTTTTT	CATPPGQNTGELFF
NA	TRBD2	TRBV11-3	TRBJ2-1	TGTGCCAGCAGCGGACTAGCGGGGGGCTACAATGAGCAGTTCTTC	CASSGLAGGYNEQFF
once	NA	TRBV18	TRBJ1-1	TGTGCCAGCTCACCAACCCAGGGGCCCATGAACACTGAAGCTTTCTTT	CASSPTQGPMNTEAFF
NA	NA	TRBV7-9	TRBJ1-1	TGTGCCAGCAGCTTAGGTCGGGGAGAAGCTTTCTTT	CASSLGRGEAFF
once	TRBD1	TRBV6-2/TRBV6-3	TRBJ1-1	TGTGCCAGCAGTTACTCAGAAACAGGGGAAACTGAAGCTTTCTTT	CASSYSETGETEAFF
NA	TRBD2	TRBV7-2	TRBJ2-1	TGTGCCAGCAGCTTGAGGACTAGCGGGGGGGCACAGAGAGGGAGTGAGCAGTTCTTC	CASSLRTSGGAQRGSEQFF
NA	NA	TRBV5-4	TRBJ2-1	TGTGCCAGCAGCTTGGCCGGGCGGGATGAGCAGTTCTTC	CASSLAGRDEQFF
few	NA	TRBV2	TRBJ2-2	TGTGCCAGCAGGCTAACGAACACCGGGGAGCTGTTTTTT	CASRLTNTGELFF
few	TRBD2	TRBV6-4	TRBJ2-3	TGTGCCAGCAGTGCGGGGGGGCTGCCAGATACGCAGTATTTT	CASSAGGLPDTQYF
NA	NA	TRBV25-1	TRBJ1-3	TGTGCCAGCAGTCCCAACTTTTCGAACCTTCCAACTGGAAACACCATATATTTT	CASSPNFSNLPTGNTIYF
NA	NA	TRBV6-2/TRBV6-3	TRBJ2-1	TGTGCCAGCAGTTACCCTACTAGGGTATCCTACAATGAGCAGTTCTTC	CASSYPTRVSYNEQFF
NA	NA	TRBV5-1	TRBJ2-2	TGCGCCAGCAGTCTGATCGGGTTCGGAGACACCGGGGAGCTGTTTTTT	CASSLIGFGDTGELFF
NA	TRBD1	TRBV7-9	TRBJ1-2	TGTGCCAGCAGCTTATTGGGGGACAGGGGGTATGGCTACACCTTC	CASSLLGDRGYGYTF
NA	NA	TRBV18	TRBJ1-3	TGTGCCAGCTCACCATCGCGGACTCACTCTGGAAACACCATATATTTT	CASSPSRTHSGNTIYF
NA	NA	TRBV9	TRBJ1-2	TGTGCCAGCAGCGTAGATGGAGGTAACTATGGCTACACCTTC	CASSVDGGNYGYTF
NA	NA	TRBV7-7	TRBJ2-1	TGTGCCAGCAGCCCTCTCCGGAGCTCCTACAATGAGCAGTTCTTC	CASSPLRSSYNEQFF
NA	NA	TRBV7-9	TRBJ1-1	TGTGCCAGCAGCTCCCTTATTTCCGAAGCTTTCTTT	CASSSLISEAFF
NA	TRBD1	TRBV10-3	TRBJ1-1	TGTGCCATCAGTAACAGGGGGCATTACACTGAAGCTTTCTTT	CAISNRGHYTEAFF
NA	TRBD2	TRBV2	TRBJ2-1	TGTGCCACCGCGGGACTAGCTTACGAGCAGTTCTTC	CATAGLAYEQFF
NA	TRBD1	TRBV5-5	TRBJ2-1	TGTGCCAGCAGCTTGTTACAGGGGGCCTACAATGAGCAGTTCTTC	CASSLLQGAYNEQFF